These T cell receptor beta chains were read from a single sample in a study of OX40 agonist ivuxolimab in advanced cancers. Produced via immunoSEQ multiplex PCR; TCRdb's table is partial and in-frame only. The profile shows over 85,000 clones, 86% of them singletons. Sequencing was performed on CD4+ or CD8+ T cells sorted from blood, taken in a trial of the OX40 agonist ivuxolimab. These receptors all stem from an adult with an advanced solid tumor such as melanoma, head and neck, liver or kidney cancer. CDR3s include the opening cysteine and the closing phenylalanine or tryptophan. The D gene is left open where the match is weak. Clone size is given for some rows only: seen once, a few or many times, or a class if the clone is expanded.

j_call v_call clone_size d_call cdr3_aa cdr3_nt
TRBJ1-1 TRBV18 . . CASSPLPGEAFF TGTGCCAGCTCACCGTTGCCAGGTGAAGCTTTCTTT
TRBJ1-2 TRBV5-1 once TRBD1 CASSLGFGTGVGYTF TGCGCCAGCAGCTTGGGCTTCGGGACAGGCGTGGGCTACACCTTC
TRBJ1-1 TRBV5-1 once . CASSQGRGGLGTEAFF TGCGCCAGCAGCCAAGGAAGAGGAGGTCTGGGGACTGAAGCTTTCTTT
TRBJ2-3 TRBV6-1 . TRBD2 CATGRGAGTGDTQYF TGTGCCACAGGGCGAGGAGCGGGGACCGGAGATACGCAGTATTTT
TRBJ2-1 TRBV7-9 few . CASSDSSYNEQFF TGTGCCAGCAGCGACAGTTCCTACAATGAGCAGTTCTTC
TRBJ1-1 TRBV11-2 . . CASKVVPGNTEAFF TGTGCCAGCAAAGTCGTCCCCGGAAACACTGAAGCTTTCTTT
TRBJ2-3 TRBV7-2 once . CASSPVGQHTDTQYF TGTGCCAGCAGCCCGGTGGGCCAGCACACAGATACGCAGTATTTT
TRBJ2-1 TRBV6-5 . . CASSAPGRNEQFF TGTGCCAGCAGTGCCCCGGGACGAAATGAGCAGTTCTTC
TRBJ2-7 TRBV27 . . CASSLDSSAYEQYF TGTGCCAGCAGTTTAGACAGTTCAGCCTACGAGCAGTACTTC
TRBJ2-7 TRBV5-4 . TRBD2 CASSLAPLAGGREQYF TGTGCCAGCAGCTTGGCCCCGCTAGCGGGAGGCCGCGAGCAGTACTTC
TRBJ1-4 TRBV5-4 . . CASSFWGSTNEKLFF TGTGCCAGCAGCTTCTGGGGGTCAACTAATGAAAAACTGTTTTTT
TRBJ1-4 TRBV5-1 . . CASSLGSQSNEKLFF TGCGCCAGCAGCTTGGGGTCGCAGTCTAATGAAAAACTGTTTTTT
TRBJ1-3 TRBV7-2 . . CASSLGSGRGDTVRNTIYF TGTGCCAGCAGCTTAGGGTCGGGTCGTGGGGATACAGTGAGAAACACCATATATTTT
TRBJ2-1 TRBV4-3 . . CASSQDTGNYNEQFF TGCGCCAGCAGCCAAGATACCGGAAATTACAATGAGCAGTTCTTC
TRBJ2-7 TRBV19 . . CASTPGRGTGEQYF TGTGCCAGTACCCCGGGACGCGGTACGGGCGAGCAGTACTTC
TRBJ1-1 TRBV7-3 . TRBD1 CASSRDSVAEAFF TGTGCCAGCAGCAGGGACAGTGTCGCTGAAGCTTTCTTT
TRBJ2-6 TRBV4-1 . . CASSRGGQSPSGANVLTF TGCGCCAGCAGCCGGGGGGGGCAGTCACCCTCTGGGGCCAACGTCCTGACTTTC
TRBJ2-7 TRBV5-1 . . CASSLRDYEQYF TGCGCCAGCAGCCTGAGGGACTACGAGCAGTACTTC
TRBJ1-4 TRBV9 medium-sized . CASSPTATNEKLFF TGTGCCAGCAGCCCTACAGCAACTAATGAAAAACTGTTTTTT
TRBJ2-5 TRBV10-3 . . CAISDSGGRGTQYF TGTGCCATCAGTGATAGTGGGGGCCGGGGGACCCAGTACTTC
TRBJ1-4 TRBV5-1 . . CASSLTKFSGAPNEKLFF TGCGCCAGCAGCTTGACCAAGTTTTCAGGGGCGCCTAATGAAAAACTGTTTTTT
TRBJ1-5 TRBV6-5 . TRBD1 CASSSRQGDNQPQHF TGTGCCAGCAGTTCCCGACAGGGCGATAATCAGCCCCAGCATTTT
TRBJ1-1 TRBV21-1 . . CASRVHVRDTEAFF TGTGCCAGCAGGGTTCATGTCAGGGACACTGAAGCTTTCTTT
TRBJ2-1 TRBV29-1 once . CSVVPEGWYNEQFF TGCAGCGTGGTCCCTGAGGGGTGGTACAATGAGCAGTTCTTC
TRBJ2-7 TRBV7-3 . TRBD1 CASSPRAGGLDEQYF TGTGCCAGCAGCCCCCGGGCAGGGGGTCTTGACGAGCAGTACTTC
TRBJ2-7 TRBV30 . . CAWSPPSTFSYEQYF TGTGCCTGGAGTCCCCCCTCGACGTTTTCCTACGAGCAGTACTTC
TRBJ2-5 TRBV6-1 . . CASSESRRETQYF TGTGCCAGCAGTGAATCACGGAGGGAGACCCAGTACTTC
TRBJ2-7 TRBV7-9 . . CASSQVGYEQYF TGTGCCAGCAGCCAGGTCGGGTACGAGCAGTACTTC
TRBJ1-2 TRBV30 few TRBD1 CAWRSFRGDYGYTF TGTGCCTGGCGCTCCTTCAGGGGGGATTATGGCTACACCTTC
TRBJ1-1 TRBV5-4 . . CASSLFSGRTEAFF TGTGCCAGCAGCTTGTTTTCAGGGAGGACTGAAGCTTTCTTT
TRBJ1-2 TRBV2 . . CASEGINYGYTF TGTGCAAGCGAGGGCATTAACTATGGCTACACCTTC
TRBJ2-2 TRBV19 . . CASARQLDGELFF TGTGCCAGTGCGCGTCAGTTGGACGGGGAGCTGTTTTTT
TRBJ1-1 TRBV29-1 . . CSGRSASEAFF TGCAGCGGCCGATCGGCTAGTGAAGCTTTCTTT
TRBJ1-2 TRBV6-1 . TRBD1 CASSRDRANYGYTF TGTGCCAGCAGTCGGGACAGGGCTAACTATGGCTACACCTTC
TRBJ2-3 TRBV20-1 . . CSARSADTQYF TGCAGTGCTAGATCGGCCGATACGCAGTATTTT
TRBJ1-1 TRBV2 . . CASSDNRFGSLRAFF TGTGCCAGCAGTGACAATAGGTTCGGTTCCCTGAGGGCTTTCTTT
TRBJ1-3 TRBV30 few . CAWSVGGSGNTIYF TGTGCCTGGAGTGTGGGGGGCTCTGGAAACACCATATATTTT
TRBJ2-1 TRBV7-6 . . CASSLEAMANEQFF TGTGCCAGCAGCTTAGAGGCCATGGCGAATGAGCAGTTCTTC
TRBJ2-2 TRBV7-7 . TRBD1 CASSHDRVTGELFF TGTGCTAGCAGCCACGACAGGGTCACCGGGGAGCTGTTTTTT
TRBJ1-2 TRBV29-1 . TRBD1 CSVEGTGVGGYTF TGCAGCGTTGAAGGGACAGGGGTAGGTGGCTACACCTTC
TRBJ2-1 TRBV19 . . CASSFSWGSYNEQFF TGTGCCAGTAGTTTCTCTTGGGGCTCCTACAATGAGCAGTTCTTC
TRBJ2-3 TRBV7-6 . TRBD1 CASSSSGQGAYTQYF TGTGCCAGCAGCTCATCGGGACAGGGGGCTTATACGCAGTATTTT
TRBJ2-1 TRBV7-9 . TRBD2 CASSLGTSGGENNEQFF TGTGCCAGCAGCTTAGGGACTAGCGGGGGGGAAAACAATGAGCAGTTCTTC
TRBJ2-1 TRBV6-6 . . CASSFIGGNEQFF TGTGCCAGCAGTTTTATCGGGGGAAATGAGCAGTTCTTC
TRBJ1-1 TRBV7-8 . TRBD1 CASSFDPTGRAFF TGTGCCAGCAGCTTCGACCCGACAGGGCGGGCTTTCTTT
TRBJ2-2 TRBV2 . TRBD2 CASRGTSVNTGELFF TGTGCCAGCAGGGGGACTAGCGTTAACACCGGGGAGCTGTTTTTT
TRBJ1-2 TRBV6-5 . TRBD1 CASKRTGQNYGYTF TGTGCCAGCAAAAGGACAGGACAGAACTATGGCTACACCTTC
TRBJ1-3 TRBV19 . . CASSTDSRRNTIYF TGTGCCAGTAGTACCGACAGTAGGAGAAACACCATATATTTT